This T cell receptor beta chain is from a study of T cells in Graves' hyperthyroidism and ophthalmopathy. Whole-study results and caveats: Progression to ophthalmopathy was predicted a median of about 6.6 months early.

As concerns this clonotype: Its matching antigen is unknown.

TCR beta CDR3 sequences were amplified from RNA transcripts. An initial round of RT-PCR targeting the TCR CDR3 relied on the HTBI primer set. TCRdb re-derived calls from the multiplex PCR reads in MiXCR, one entry per CDR3 protein. Of 450,000 to 700,000 distinct CDR3 sequences in the sample, around 45% are singletons; the top ten hold around 19%. Germline CDR1 is MNHNS and CDR2 is SASEGT. V was shortened by 8 bases and J by 5 bases, with 15 bases between the two germline ends. This CDR3 contains 13 residues. The chain is built from TRBV6-1 and TRBJ2-5; D is possibly TRBD2 (6 bases). This TCR was recovered from an adult woman with Graves' disease, either hyperthyroidism or ophthalmopathy (not recorded which). Sequencing used peripheral blood or thyroid tissue (not recorded which). The chain's CDR3 is CASHRGMMETQYF. The CDR3 DNA reads as TGTGCCAGCCACCGCGGGATGATGGAGACCCAGTACTTC.